The 18 T cell receptor beta chains listed next were all sequenced from one sample in a study of cytomegalovirus exposure and HLA in healthy donors. This PCR relied on a set of 60 Vbeta primers and 13 Jbeta primers. The assay was immunoSEQ multiplex PCR, and TCRdb's table has in-frame clones only and misses some. This sample has 95,000 to 150,000 clones; approximately 80% occur once, and the top ten carry about 3.9%. The sample comprised PBMCs. These receptors came from a human donor in good health.

CDR3 in amino acids: CASRGSSSYNEQFF. Written as DNA, the CDR3 is TGTGCCAGCAGGGGTAGCAGCTCCTACAATGAGCAGTTCTTC. The genes are TRBV6-5 and TRBJ2-1; D unresolved. Germline values: CDR1 MNHEY, CDR2 SVGAGI. With 6 bases removed from V and 0 bases from J, the gap between germline ends came to 9 bases. The CDR3 contains 14 residues.

With respect to this clone: Other DNA variants within this sample encode the same CDR3. J is TRBJ1-2 and V is TRBV6-5; D is ambiguous. The germline gives CDR1 MNHEY, CDR2 SVGAGI. Deletions cut 1 base from V and 5 bases from J, with 5 bases between. CDR3 length: 12 residues. CDR3 DNA sequence: TGTGCCAGCAGTTACTGGAGTTATGGCTACACCTTC. Its translation is CASSYWSYGYTF.

V is TRBV27 and J is TRBJ1-2; 8 nucleotides line up with TRBD1. The germline V gene has CDR1 MNHEY and CDR2 SMNVEV (reference sequence). The V segment lost 5 bases and the J segment 6 bases; nucleotides outside the gene matches: 17. The CDR3 loop spans 17 amino acids. The CDR3, as DNA: TGTGCCAGCAGTAACCTGGCAGGGGGCAACTCGGGCCATGGCTACACCTTC. It codes for CASSNLAGGNSGHGYTF.

The gene calls are TRBV18 and TRBJ1-2; 8 bases are a match to TRBD1. Per the germline V gene, CDR1 is KGHSH and CDR2 is LQKENI. This CDR3 is built from 14 residues. V was pared by 3 bases and J by 3 bases, with 3 bases of the junction left unmatched. This CDR3 reads CASSPQTGDYGYTF. DNA for the CDR3: TGTGCCAGCTCACCCCAGACAGGGGACTATGGCTACACCTTC.

J is TRBJ2-6 and V is TRBV11-2; possible D gene TRBD1, 6 bases. V gave up 7 bases and J gave up 0 bases, with 13 bases separating them. CDR1 is SGHAT and CDR2 is FQNNGV in the germline V gene. The CDR3 extends over 16 amino acids. CDR3 DNA: TGTGCCAGCACCCGTGGACAGAGCTCTGGGGCCAACGTCCTGACTTTC. Protein product: CASTRGQSSGANVLTF.

As concerns this clone: At one boundary the junction diverges from the germline segment, which might be a read error. Within the sample, other DNA sequences also encode this same CDR3. CDR3 sequence (DNA): TGTGCCAGCAGCTACTCCTATCGGGACAGGGGGGCTGAAGCTTTCTTT. Translated: CASSYSYRDRGAEAFF. The rearrangement uses TRBV6-6 and TRBJ1-1, with 11 bases that match TRBD1. The CDR3 totals 16 residues. The germline CDR1 and CDR2 sequences are MNHNY and SVGAGI (reference sequence).

The rearrangement uses TRBV14 and TRBJ2-5; 7 bases are a match to TRBD1. This CDR3 is 15 amino acids long. The J segment lost 1 base and the V segment lost 4 bases, leaving 6 bases of the junction unmatched. The germline V gene encodes CDR1 SGHDN and CDR2 FVKESK. The CDR3 loop is CASSRNRDSQETQYF. In nucleotides, the CDR3 is TGTGCCAGCAGCCGAAACCGGGACAGCCAAGAGACCCAGTACTTC.

V gene TRBV10-3 combines with J gene TRBJ2-1, with TRBD2 identical over 13 bases. This CDR3 spans 17 amino acids. V was pared by 5 bases and J by 0 bases, with 4 bases of the junction left unmatched. Germline V gives CDR1 ENHRY, CDR2 SYGVKD. The CDR3 DNA sequence: TGTGCCATCAGTAGGGGACTAGCGGGACTCTCCTACAATGAGCAGTTCTTC. This sequence encodes CAISRGLAGLSYNEQFF.

This clone was counted a single time. The chain links TRBV18 to TRBJ2-7; 7 positions agree with TRBD1. V was clipped by 4 bases and J by 3 bases; unmatched bases: 6. From germline, CDR1 is KGHSH and CDR2 LQKENI. The CDR3 is made up of 14 amino acids. CDR3 in amino acids: CASSQTGTDYEQYF. The CDR3 DNA is TGTGCCAGCTCACAGACCGGGACAGACTACGAGCAGTACTTC.

The V and J genes are TRBV27 and TRBJ2-3; D is possibly TRBD2 (6 bases). Germline CDR1 reads MNHEY; CDR2 reads SMNVEV (reference sequence). Between the trimmed V and J ends, which lost 7 bases and 0 bases, there was a span of 20 bases. This CDR3 spans 17 amino acids. For the CDR3, the DNA is TGTGCCAGCAAGCCCAGATGGGACCTAGCGAGCACAGATACGCAGTATTTT. It codes for CASKPRWDLASTDTQYF.

Concerning this clone: This sample includes further DNA sequences coding for the same CDR3. The chain is built from TRBV6-1 and TRBJ1-5; D gene unclear. The CDR3 has 11 amino acids. Germline V gives CDR1 MNHNS, CDR2 SASEGT. Trimming stripped 5 bases from V and 5 bases from J, with 4 bases between. The CDR3 region is CASSSYQPQHF. As DNA, the CDR3 is TGTGCCAGCAGTTCTTATCAGCCCCAGCATTTT.

A note on this clone: Different DNA sequences within this sample yield the same CDR3. The chain uses TRBV5-1 and TRBJ2-3; 11 bases line up with TRBD2. Germline V gene lookup returns CDR1 SGHRS and CDR2 YFSETQ. The CDR3 sequence is 16 residues long. Trimming removed 0 bases from V and 2 bases from J; junction bases left unmatched: 2. DNA for the CDR3: TGCGCCAGCAGCTTGGGGACTAGCGGGTTCACAGATACGCAGTATTTT. Translating it yields CASSLGTSGFTDTQYF. The full variable domain, in which reference TRBV5-1 and TRBJ2-3 provide the parts outside the CDR3, is KAGVTQTPRYLIKTRGQQVTLSCSPISGHRSVSWYQQTPGQGLQFLFEYFSETQRNKGNFPGRFSGRQFSNSRSEMNVSTLELGDSALYLCASSLGTSGFTDTQYFGPGTRLTVL.

The CDR3 loop reads CASSPGRDGTGGAWETQYF. CDR3 bases: TGTGCCAGCAGCCCCGGTCGGGACGGGACAGGGGGCGCCTGGGAGACCCAGTACTTC. The chain has TRBV7-9 and TRBJ2-5; 12 nucleotides align to TRBD1. The CDR3 covers 19 residues. J gave up 5 bases and V 5 bases, and 18 bases lay outside the gene matches. Germline V gene sequence: CDR1 SEHNR, CDR2 FQNEAQ (reference sequence).

This clone was observed a single time. The rearrangement links TRBV19 to TRBJ1-2; a possible D gene is TRBD1 (6 bases). Germline assignment: CDR1 LNHDA and CDR2 SQIVND (reference sequence). The CDR3 is made up of 17 amino acids. Deletions cut 7 bases from V and 2 bases from J, with 23 bases between. The CDR3 DNA sequence: TGTGCCAGTATCCCCATAGGGGGGGTCCTGGAGAACTATGGCTACACCTTC. Translated: CASIPIGGVLENYGYTF. Looking up the rest from reference TRBV19 and TRBJ1-2 gives the full variable domain: DGGITQSPKYLFRKEGQNVTLSCEQNLNHDAMYWYRQDPGQGLRLIYYSQIVNDFQKGDIAEGYSVSREKKESFPLTVTSAQKNPTAFYLCASIPIGGVLENYGYTFGSGTRLTVV.

This clone was counted many times. The V call is TRBV6-4, the J call TRBJ2-3; 8 positions match TRBD2. CDR1 is MRHNA and CDR2 is SNTAGT in the germline V gene. V lost 3 bases and J lost 1; bases outside the gene matches: 0. The CDR3 spans 14 residues. The CDR3 loop is CASSEREGTDTQYF. The CDR3 DNA reads TGTGCCAGCAGTGAGCGGGAGGGCACAGATACGCAGTATTTT.

V gene TRBV25-1 combines with J gene TRBJ2-5; 10 bases align to TRBD2. J lost 4 bases, V lost 1 base, and 6 bases had no gene match. Per germline, CDR1 MGHDK and CDR2 SYGVNS. The CDR3 extends over 16 amino acids. This CDR3 is CASSESSGRARETQYF. Written as DNA, the CDR3 is TGTGCCAGCAGTGAATCCAGCGGGAGGGCCCGAGAGACCCAGTACTTC.

The J gene is TRBJ1-2, the V gene TRBV14, with D perhaps matching TRBD1 (5 bases). CDR3 length: 15 amino acids. The V end lost 4 bases, the J end lost 6 bases, and 18 bases lay between the germline ends. Germline V CDR1 and CDR2: SGHDN, FVKESK. This CDR3 is CASSPGRLPLDGYTF. CDR3 in DNA: TGTGCCAGCAGCCCAGGGAGGTTACCGTTGGATGGCTACACCTTC.

The chain is built from TRBV11-3 and TRBJ2-3, with D possibly being TRBD1 (5 bases). V lost 0 bases to trimming and J lost 2 bases, with 6 bases between them. CDR1 and CDR2 (germline): SGHNT, YENEEA. The CDR3 extends over 14 amino acids. The CDR3 loop is CASSLDGHTDTQYF. The CDR3, as DNA: TGTGCCAGCAGCTTAGATGGACACACAGATACGCAGTATTTT.